Below, one T cell receptor beta chain is given with its context. TCRdb used MiXCR to reprocess the 5' RACE reads, holding one entry per CDR3 protein. The sample consists of hundreds of thousands of distinct CDR3 sequences, approximately 10% of them appearing once. The sample comes from a study of T cells after yellow fever vaccination. The germline V and J ends were trimmed by 4 bases and 0 bases, with 16 bases remaining between them. Germline V gene sequence: CDR1 SGHNT, CDR2 YYREEE (reference sequence). The CDR3 has 16 amino acids. This TCR was recovered from a young man who received the YFV17D yellow fever vaccine. The input for sequencing was PBMCs, taken on the day of the first yellow fever vaccination. This sequence joins TRBV5-4 and TRBJ1-2; possibly TRBD1 for D (5 bases). The CDR3, as DNA: TGTGCCAGCAGCCCCGGGGGACTTGTGACTAACTATGGCTACACCTTC. Encoded protein: CASSPGGLVTNYGYTF.